This paragraph reports one T cell receptor (beta chain). This record comes from a study of identifying expanded T cells in peripheral blood. CDR1 is SGHTS, CDR2 YDEGEE, per germline. This CDR3 comprises 14 residues. V shed 2 bases and J shed 0 bases, with 8 bases lying between them. Repertoires were generated with immunoSEQ multiplex PCR, while TCRdb's copy carries only in-frame clones and drops some. Of approximately 110,000 clones listed, 88% are singletons. Sequencing input: blood. This chain uses TRBV5-8 with TRBJ1-2; D not certain. This sequence originates from a person aged 18 to 70 in good health. In DNA form, the CDR3 reads TGTGCCAGCAGCTTATCGGGATCTAACTATGGCTACACCTTC. Translation: CASSLSGSNYGYTF.